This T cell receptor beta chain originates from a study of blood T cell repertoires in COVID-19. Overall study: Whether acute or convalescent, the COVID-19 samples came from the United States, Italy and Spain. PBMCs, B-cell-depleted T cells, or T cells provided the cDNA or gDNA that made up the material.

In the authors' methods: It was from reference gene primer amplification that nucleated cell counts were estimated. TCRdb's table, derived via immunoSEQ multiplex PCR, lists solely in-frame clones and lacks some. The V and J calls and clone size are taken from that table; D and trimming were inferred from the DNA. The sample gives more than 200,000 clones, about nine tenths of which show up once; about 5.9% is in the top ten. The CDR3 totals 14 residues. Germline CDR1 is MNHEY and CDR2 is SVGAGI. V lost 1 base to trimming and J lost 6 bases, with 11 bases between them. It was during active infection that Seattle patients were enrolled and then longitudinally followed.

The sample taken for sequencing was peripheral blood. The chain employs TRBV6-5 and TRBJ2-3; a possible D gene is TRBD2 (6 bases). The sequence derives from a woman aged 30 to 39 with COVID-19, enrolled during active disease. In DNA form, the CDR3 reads TGTGCCAGCAGTTACTTGACAAGCGGGGATACGCAGTATTTT. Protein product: CASSYLTSGDTQYF.